The rows below give T cell receptor beta chains drawn from one sample of a study of cytomegalovirus exposure and HLA in healthy donors. Using immunoSEQ multiplex PCR, the repertoire was profiled, and TCRdb retains in-frame clones only, with some absent. The sample consists of about 160,000 clones, around four fifths of them appearing once. The sample consisted of PBMCs. The receptors stem from a young man in good health and CMV-seropositive. Each CDR3 is given with its conserved first and last residue.

V,CDR3
TRBV5-4,CASSTGGASYNEQFF
TRBV13,CASSLRDSPLDEQYF
TRBV6-5,CASSYSLGADQPQHF
TRBV10-3,CASWDRRTYEQYF
TRBV7-2,CASSLALGLNTEAFF
TRBV7-9,CASSSPTGGEGSGNEQFF
TRBV5-1,CASSLGQARTDTQYF
TRBV9,CASSVLRDGTSGGAWNEQFF
TRBV5-1,CASSLVGQGGEQYF
TRBV29-1,CSVGSDRGQGEQYF
TRBV7-9,CASSPPGQGRANEKLFF
TRBV10-3,CAISESAALPDEQFF
TRBV29-1,CSAEQGGDSEQYF
TRBV14,CAIQPGHPWGNTIYF
TRBV6-6,CASSYPSGDTEAFF
TRBV29-1,CSVPGGGYNEQFF
TRBV4-1,CASSQGDREVSFF
TRBV19,CASGLAGDYEQYF
TRBV7-9,CASSTGLVGGTDTQYF
TRBV7-9,CASSLASYGSSGELFF
TRBV14,CASSRGLTGAIGAFF
TRBV5-1,CASSLAQYYEQYF
TRBV28,CASSFPVIAGASYEQYF
TRBV9,CASSGGTGRAYEQYF
TRBV11-2,CASSLAPSASSYEQYF
TRBV7-3,CASSSGGGAAKNIQYF
TRBV6-1,CASTIETGVKAFF
TRBV4-1,CASSKEWGGQETQYF
TRBV27,CASSFRGPTYEQYF
TRBV1,CTRETRDRGLNEQFF
TRBV12-5,CASGLGHYEQYF
TRBV21-1,CASSKVEREGLLTDTQYF
TRBV19,CASRVTSSGSGDTQYF
TRBV29-1,CSVGNVGGPYEQYF
TRBV27,CASSSMFREPQFF
TRBV10-3,CAISETGGYEQYF
TRBV6-1,CASSDGQGYTF
TRBV6-1,CASRAGDSSTDTQYF
TRBV9,CASSEGQEGPQHF
TRBV18,CASSPFPGQGGHNYGYTF
TRBV6-5,CASAWREAPGELFF
TRBV13,CASSLGRPGGYGYTF
TRBV27,CASSFAGFLSYEQYF
TRBV5-1,CASSQGQVHEQYF
TRBV6-1,CASRGSDTGELFF
TRBV18,CASSPGTPSSYEQYF